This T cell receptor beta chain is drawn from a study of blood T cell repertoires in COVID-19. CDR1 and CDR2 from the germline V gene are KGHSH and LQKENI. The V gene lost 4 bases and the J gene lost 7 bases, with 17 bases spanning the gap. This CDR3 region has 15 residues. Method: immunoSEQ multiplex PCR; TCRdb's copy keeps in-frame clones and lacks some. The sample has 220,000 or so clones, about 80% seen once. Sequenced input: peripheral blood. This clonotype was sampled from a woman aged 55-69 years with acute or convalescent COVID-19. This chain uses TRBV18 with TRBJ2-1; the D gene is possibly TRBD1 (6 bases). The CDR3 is CASSLSGAGVNEQFF. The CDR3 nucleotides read TGTGCCAGCTCACTCTCCGGCGCAGGGGTTAATGAGCAGTTCTTC.